Following are 28 T cell receptor beta chains from one sample sequenced in a study of T-cell reconstitution after alpha-beta-depleted transplantation in children (dated by TCRdb to 2016 to 2017). Library preparation used PCR. These reads were obtained on an Illumina HiSeq 2500. TCR libraries were prepared with molecular barcoding, using unique molecular identifiers to normalize TCRbeta repertoire quantification. The public reads were reprocessed in TCRdb via fastp at Q25 and MiXCR, keeping in-frame beta chains. One record per CDR3 amino acid sequence lists the most common genes and DNA. This sample gives 150,000 to 250,000 distinct CDR3 sequences in total; roughly 15% of them show up just once. Around 13% of the sample rests with the top ten. Sequencing used PBMCs from the stem cell graft donor, obtained from the stem cell graft. These TCRs come from a human donor who donated a stem cell graft to a child with acute lymphoblastic leukemia.

This clonotype was detected only a few times. The V gene is TRBV20-1, the J gene TRBJ2-7; 11 bases line up with TRBD2. With V trimmed by 5 bases and J by 0 bases, 3 bases remained unmatched. Per germline, CDR1 DFQATT and CDR2 SNEGSKA (reference sequence). The CDR3 spans 14 residues. CDR3 region: CSALTSGVSYEQYF. The CDR3 DNA reads as TGCAGTGCTCTGACTAGCGGGGTCTCCTACGAGCAGTACTTC.

For this clonotype: A much bigger clone sits one base away, suggesting this may be a read error. The V gene is TRBV20-1, the J gene TRBJ2-1, with 7 positions matching TRBD2. The CDR3 is made up of 14 amino acids. From germline, CDR1 is DFQATT and CDR2 SNEGSKA (reference sequence). CDR3 DNA: TGCAGTGCTGACGGGGCGGGAGTAGTCAATGACCAGTTCTTC. It yields the protein CSADGAGVVNDQFF.

As for this clonotype: A much larger clone sits a single nucleotide away, making a read error possible. Likely a read error: the CDR3 ends without its conserved phenylalanine or tryptophan. This chain connects TRBV25-1 to TRBJ2-3; possibly TRBD2 for D (6 bases). CDR3 length: 17 residues. Per germline, CDR1 MGHDK and CDR2 SYGVNS. Trimming cost V 3 bases and J 2 bases, with 18 bases left between them. This chain's CDR3 is CASSDRIGTAITDTQYL. CDR3 bases: TGTGCCAGCAGTGACCGGATTGGGACTGCAATCACAGATACGCAGTATTTG.

This clonotype has more than one count but fewer than ten. V gene TRBV20-1 combines with J gene TRBJ1-5; D is perhaps TRBD1 (6 bases). Germline assignment: CDR1 DFQATT and CDR2 SNEGSKA (reference sequence). This CDR3 is built from 15 residues. The V and J ends lost 0 bases and 5 bases respectively, with 14 bases between them. In DNA, the CDR3 is TGCAGTGCTAGAGATAGCAGGGGCTCCGATCAGCCCCAGCATTTT. Translated: CSARDSRGSDQPQHF.

Ten or more counts support this clonotype. The rearrangement joins TRBV12-3 or TRBV12-4 to TRBJ1-2, with 8 bases that match TRBD1. The CDR3 runs 14 residues. Trimming cost V 3 bases and J 7 bases; bases outside gene matches: 7. Written as DNA, the CDR3 is TGTGCCAGCAGTTTGAACAGGGGGAATAGTGGCTACACCTTC. Translating gives CASSLNRGNSGYTF.

The sample holds many counts of this clonotype. The V and J genes are TRBV12-3 or TRBV12-4 and TRBJ2-5; 9 bases align to TRBD2. Trimming removed 4 bases from V and 5 bases from J; junction bases left unmatched: 5. The CDR3 loop spans 14 amino acids. The CDR3 reads CASSSPGLAETQYF. Written as DNA, the CDR3 is TGTGCCAGCAGTTCCCCGGGACTAGCTGAGACCCAGTACTTC.

The CDR3: CASSEGLAGYETQYF. CDR3 nucleotides: TGTGCCAGCTCAGAAGGACTAGCGGGCTACGAGACCCAGTACTTC. The chain links TRBV18 to TRBJ2-5; 11 bases line up with TRBD2. The length of the CDR3 is 15 residues. J was trimmed by 5 bases and V by 5 bases; bases with no gene match: 7. Germline V CDR1 and CDR2: KGHSH, LQKENI.

Comments on this clonotype: A much more abundant neighbour one base away suggests this may be a read error. The chain is built from TRBV10-1 and TRBJ2-7; perhaps TRBD2 as D (5 bases). The V end was cut by 6 bases, the J end by 4 bases, with 13 bases between. Germline V CDR1 and CDR2: WNHNN, SYGVQD (reference sequence). The CDR3 sequence is 13 residues long. CDR3 bases: TGCGCCAGCAGCGTTACAGCGGAATACGAGCAGTACTTC. Translation gives CASSVTAEYEQYF.

The sample holds many counts of this clonotype. The J gene is TRBJ2-3, the V gene TRBV20-1; 9 positions agree with TRBD1. Germline V gives CDR1 DFQATT, CDR2 SNEGSKA (reference sequence). The V gene end was trimmed by 6 bases and the J gene end by 5 bases; junction bases not matched to a gene: 12. CDR3 size: 15 residues. CDR3 protein: CSATAGTGYIDTQYF. CDR3 nucleotides: TGCAGTGCCACGGCCGGGACAGGGTACATAGATACGCAGTATTTT.

This clonotype occurred a few times. The chain has TRBV5-1 and TRBJ2-5, with 13 bases identical to TRBD2. Germline CDR1 is SGHRS and CDR2 is YFSETQ. The length of the CDR3 is 15 residues. The V segment lost 5 bases and the J segment 5 bases; nucleotides outside the gene matches: 6. In DNA, the CDR3 is TGCGCCAGCAGTTCACTAGCGGGAGGGGACGAGACCCAGTACTTC. It translates to CASSSLAGGDETQYF.

The chain joins TRBV4-1 to TRBJ2-3; D possibly uses TRBD1 or TRBD2 (6 bases each). The V end was cut by 0 bases, the J end by 2 bases, with 18 bases between. This CDR3 is 18 amino acids long. The germline V gene encodes CDR1 MGHRA and CDR2 YSYEKL. The CDR3 here is CASSQEWPGWGATDTQYF. In DNA form, the CDR3 reads TGCGCCAGCAGCCAAGAATGGCCCGGGTGGGGGGCCACAGATACGCAGTATTTT.

Only a few counts were recorded for this clonotype. The rearrangement joins TRBV18 to TRBJ1-5; D gene ambiguous. Germline values: CDR1 KGHSH, CDR2 LQKENI. The CDR3 is 13 amino acids. The germline V and J ends were trimmed by 2 bases and 12 bases, with 14 bases remaining between them. CDR3: CASSPDDMAGQHF. CDR3 sequence (DNA): TGTGCCAGCTCACCAGATGACATGGCGGGCCAGCATTTT.

The V and J genes are TRBV23-1 and TRBJ2-1; 9 bases match TRBD1. TRBV23-1 is designated an ORF whose function remains uncertain. The J segment lost 5 bases and the V segment lost 6 bases, leaving 11 bases of the junction unmatched. The CDR3 is made up of 16 amino acids. DNA for the CDR3: TGCGCCAGCAGGACTTACAGGGGGCGTGGGGACAATGAGCAGTTCTTC. Translation: CASRTYRGRGDNEQFF.

CDR3 region: CASSLVVAQGRETQYF. The CDR3 bases are TGCGCCAGCAGCTTGGTGGTGGCGCAGGGGCGAGAGACCCAGTACTTC. This chain connects TRBV5-1 to TRBJ2-5; maybe TRBD1 (6 bases). CDR1 is SGHRS, CDR2 YFSETQ, per germline. Trimming removed 0 bases from V and 4 bases from J, with 16 bases in between. CDR3 size: 16 residues.

This clonotype was seen many times. The chain carries TRBV18 and TRBJ1-1, with 8 bases matching TRBD1. The length of the CDR3 is 16 residues. Germline CDR1 reads KGHSH; CDR2 reads LQKENI. Trimming took 4 bases from V and 1 from J; bases not matched to a gene: 8. CDR3 in amino acids: CASSLRQGMWNTEAFF. CDR3 in DNA: TGTGCCAGCTCACTTCGACAGGGGATGTGGAACACTGAAGCTTTCTTT.

This clonotype was seen many times. The genes are TRBV12-3 or TRBV12-4 and TRBJ2-2; 9 nucleotides match TRBD1. CDR3 length: 16 amino acids. V gave up 5 bases and J gave up 4 bases; unmatched junction bases: 8. In DNA, the CDR3 is TGTGCCAGCAGTCGTGGGACAGGGCTGGGCACCGGGGAGCTGTTTTTT. This sequence encodes CASSRGTGLGTGELFF.

This clonotype was recorded at least ten times. The chain joins TRBV11-2 to TRBJ2-1; D unresolved. CDR3 length: 16 residues. Trimming left V 8 bases short and J 1 base short, with 18 bases between. Germline V gives CDR1 SGHAT, CDR2 FQNNGV. DNA of the CDR3: TGTGCCAGCCGAACTTTCCCAGGCGGTTCCTACAATGAGCAGTTCTTC. Encoded protein: CASRTFPGGSYNEQFF. The full variable domain, with the rest looked up from reference TRBV11-2 and TRBJ2-1, is EAGVAQSPRYKIIEKRQSVAFWCNPISGHATLYWYQQILGQGPKLLIQFQNNGVVDDSQLPKDRFSAERLKGVDSTLKIQPAKLEDSAVYLCASRTFPGGSYNEQFFGPGTRLTVL.

In its sample, this clonotype was seen many times. The chain joins TRBV12-3 or TRBV12-4 to TRBJ2-3; 14 nucleotides agree with TRBD2. The CDR3 length is 17 residues. J lost 3 bases, V lost 5 bases, and 7 bases had no gene match. The CDR3 sequence is CASSPPGLAGDTDTQYF. CDR3 DNA: TGTGCCAGCAGTCCCCCGGGACTAGCGGGAGATACAGATACGCAGTATTTT.

This clonotype was seen repeatedly, ten times or more. The gene calls are TRBV7-9 and TRBJ2-7; D is possibly TRBD1 or TRBD2 (5 bases each). Between the trimmed V and J ends, which lost 1 base and 4 bases, there was a span of 20 bases. The CDR3 runs 17 residues. Per germline, CDR1 SEHNR and CDR2 FQNEAQ (reference sequence). The CDR3 DNA follows: TGTGCCAGCAGCTTAGTTGGGGCAGAGGGAATCCGGTACGAGCAGTACTTC. It yields the protein CASSLVGAEGIRYEQYF.

The chain employs TRBV5-6 and TRBJ2-3; weak D call: TRBD2 (5 bases). V lost 3 bases and J 0 bases, leaving 17 bases between the germline ends. The CDR3 covers 17 residues. CDR1 and CDR2 (germline): SGHDT, YYEEEE. The CDR3 coding sequence is TGTGCCAGCAGCTCGCCGGGATTTTTCCCTAGCACAGATACGCAGTATTTT. Translating it yields CASSSPGFFPSTDTQYF.

This clonotype has ten or more counts. The chain has TRBV5-1 and TRBJ2-7; D gene ambiguous. The CDR3 runs 15 residues. V was pared by 0 bases and J by 0 bases, with 10 bases between. Germline values: CDR1 SGHRS, CDR2 YFSETQ. The CDR3 sequence: CASSLDSASSYEQYF. In DNA, the CDR3 is TGCGCCAGCAGCTTGGACAGCGCGAGCTCCTACGAGCAGTACTTC. Supplemented by reference TRBV5-1 and TRBJ2-7, the full variable domain reads KAGVTQTPRYLIKTRGQQVTLSCSPISGHRSVSWYQQTPGQGLQFLFEYFSETQRNKGNFPGRFSGRQFSNSRSEMNVSTLELGDSALYLCASSLDSASSYEQYFGPGTRLTVT.

V gene TRBV6-1 combines with J gene TRBJ2-1; 9 positions agree with TRBD2. Germline values: CDR1 MNHNS, CDR2 SASEGT. The CDR3 consists of 15 residues. V was clipped by 3 bases and J by 4 bases; unmatched bases: 4. CDR3 coding DNA: TGTGCCAGCAGTGAGCGGGAGGGCCGGTACAATGAGCAGTTCTTC. Residues: CASSEREGRYNEQFF.

This clonotype came up many times. This chain links TRBV5-1 with TRBJ2-1, with D perhaps TRBD2 (5 bases). The CDR3 has 17 residues. The V end lost 1 base, the J end lost 7 bases, and 21 bases lay between the germline ends. Germline CDR1 reads SGHRS; CDR2 reads YFSETQ. DNA of the CDR3: TGCGCCAGCAGCTTGAGGCGAGGGAAAAGCGGAGCTAATGAGCAGTTCTTC. It is translated as CASSLRRGKSGANEQFF.

This clonotype was seen just once. Since a much larger clone is just one base distant, this may be a read error. This chain joins TRBV5-1 and TRBJ1-1; D is undetermined. CDR3 size: 14 residues. Germline V CDR1 and CDR2: SGHRS, YFSETQ. The chain's CDR3 is CASSLSAGTTEVFF. The CDR3 region has the DNA TGCGCCAGCAGCTTGTCTGCGGGTACCACTGAAGTTTTCTTT. The full variable domain, completed using reference TRBV5-1 and TRBJ1-1, is KAGVTQTPRYLIKTRGQQVTLSCSPISGHRSVSWYQQTPGQGLQFLFEYFSETQRNKGNFPGRFSGRQFSNSRSEMNVSTLELGDSALYLCASSLSAGTTEVFFGQGTRLTVV.

This clonotype was counted many times. This chain uses TRBV6-2 or TRBV6-3 with TRBJ2-3; TRBD1 is a possible D gene (6 bases). CDR1 MNHEY and CDR2 SVGEGT come from the germline V gene. V was pared by 6 bases and J by 2 bases, with 15 bases between. The CDR3 is made up of 15 amino acids. CDR3 nucleotide sequence: TGTGCCAGCAGGATAGGGGGAACCGACACAGATACGCAGTATTTT. It is translated as CASRIGGTDTDTQYF.

The sample holds many counts of this clonotype. CDR3 protein: CASSLAGRLEDTQYF. CDR3 DNA sequence: TGCGCCAGCAGCTTGGCGGGTAGACTCGAGGATACGCAGTATTTT. The chain combines TRBV5-1 with TRBJ2-3; no clear D. The CDR3 has 15 residues. The germline V and J ends were trimmed by 0 bases and 6 bases, with 14 bases remaining between them. Germline V gives CDR1 SGHRS, CDR2 YFSETQ.

In its sample, this clonotype was seen many times. This chain uses TRBV28 with TRBJ2-7; a weak D match, TRBD2 (5 bases). Per germline, CDR1 MDHEN and CDR2 SYDVKM. This CDR3 is 16 amino acids long. The V end lost 3 bases, the J end lost 1 base, and 16 bases lay between the germline ends. CDR3 nucleotide sequence: TGTGCCAGCAGTTTTGTCTCGGGGAGAAATTCCTACGAGCAGTACTTC. Its protein is CASSFVSGRNSYEQYF. Complete variable domain (other parts from reference TRBV28 and TRBJ2-7): DVKVTQSSRYLVKRTGEKVFLECVQDMDHENMFWYRQDPGLGLRLIYFSYDVKMKEKGDIPEGYSVSREKKERFSLILESASTNQTSMYLCASSFVSGRNSYEQYFGPGTRLTVT.

The chain uses TRBV27 and TRBJ1-1, with TRBD1 identical over 9 bases. The CDR3 runs 14 residues. Germline trimming cut 8 bases from V and 5 bases from J; bases unmatched to any gene: 9. Per germline, CDR1 MNHEY and CDR2 SMNVEV (reference sequence). The CDR3 region has the DNA TGTGCCAGCCAAGAAACGACAGGGGGGACTGAAGCTTTCTTT. This sequence encodes CASQETTGGTEAFF.